This entry describes one T cell receptor beta chain. Antigen: not known. Other DNA variants within this sample encode the same CDR3. The data derive from a study of brain T cells in children with intractable seizures. Regarding the study as a whole: Patients' HCMV serostatus was unknown; virus specificity rests on CDR3 similarity alone.

Generated by immunoSEQ multiplex PCR, the TCRdb table keeps only in-frame clones and is missing some. Found here are about 340,000 clones, over 90% of them singletons; the top ten hold around 5%. Indicated time point: blood from clinic visit 5 months post-surgery; TSC patient then seizure free. Surgery cases with the highest brain T cell transcript signatures were chosen for sequencing. At least one anti-epileptic drug was given before surgery. After removal of 5 bases from V and 4 bases from J, the junction contained 3 bases not matched to a gene. The CDR3 has 14 residues. CDR1 is SGDLS, CDR2 YYNGEE, per germline.

The genes are TRBV9 and TRBJ2-7; TRBD2 matches 13 bases. The sample here was peripheral blood, taken 4 to 6 months after surgery. The TCR sequence derives from a boy younger than two with tuberous sclerosis and intractable seizures. The CDR3 is CASSPGLAGYEQYF. The CDR3 coding sequence is TGTGCCAGCAGTCCGGGACTAGCGGGATACGAGCAGTACTTC.